These 22 T cell receptor beta chains originate from one sample sequenced in a study of T cells in Graves' hyperthyroidism and ophthalmopathy. RNA transcripts served as the template for amplifying TCR beta CDR3 regions. TCR CDR3 underwent first-round RT-PCR with the HTBI primer set. TCRdb re-called the multiplex PCR reads through MiXCR, storing one row per CDR3 protein. The sample consists of 370,000 or so distinct CDR3 sequences, 15% to 17% of them appearing once. Sequences were obtained from blood. The receptors were sampled from a woman younger than 30 with Graves' hyperthyroidism that later progressed to Graves' ophthalmopathy.

There are many counts of this clonotype. J is TRBJ1-5 and V is TRBV27; 8 positions agree with TRBD1. CDR1 and CDR2 from the germline V gene are MNHEY and SMNVEV (reference sequence). V lost 6 bases, J lost 6 bases, and 10 bases stayed unmatched. The CDR3 spans 15 residues. For the CDR3, the DNA is TGTGCCAGCAGCACACGGACAGGGCGAACTCAGCCCCAGCATTTT. Its protein product is CASSTRTGRTQPQHF.

This clonotype showed up many times. V usage is TRBV7-8 and J usage is TRBJ2-5, with 9 bases that match TRBD2. Germline V CDR1 and CDR2: SGHVS, FQNEAQ. J was trimmed by 1 base and V by 7 bases; bases with no gene match: 7. CDR3 size: 15 residues. CDR3 in amino acids: CASIALAGLQETQYF. For the CDR3, the DNA is TGTGCCAGCATCGCCCTAGCGGGACTCCAAGAGACCCAGTACTTC. The variable domain in full, completed from reference TRBV7-8 and TRBJ2-5, reads GAGVSQSPRYKVAKRGQDVALRCDPISGHVSLFWYQQALGQGPEFLTYFQNEAQLDKSGLPSDRFFAERPEGSVSTLKIQRTQQEDSAVYLCASIALAGLQETQYFGPGTRLLVL.

This clonotype has just a few counts. This rearrangement joins TRBV12-3 or TRBV12-4 to TRBJ2-1; 13 bases align to TRBD2. V gave up 6 bases and J gave up 9 bases; unmatched junction bases: 8. This CDR3 contains 15 residues. CDR3 in amino acids: CASSTRTSGSGEQFF. CDR3 coding DNA: TGTGCCAGCAGCACCCGGACTAGCGGGAGCGGTGAGCAGTTCTTC.

This clonotype was detected only a few times. V usage is TRBV30 and J usage is TRBJ2-2; a possible D gene is TRBD1 (5 bases). This CDR3 is built from 11 residues. Germline CDR1 GTSNPN, CDR2 SVGIG (reference sequence). V lost 4 bases to trimming and J lost 5 bases, with 5 bases between them. CDR3 bases: TGTGCCTGGACAGGGACCGGGGAGCTGTTTTTT. Protein sequence: CAWTGTGELFF.

V is TRBV7-9 and J is TRBJ2-1; TRBD2 agrees at 9 bases. The CDR3 runs to 16 residues. The germline V gene has CDR1 SEHNR and CDR2 FQNEAQ (reference sequence). After removal of 2 bases from V and 2 bases from J, the junction contained 4 bases not matched to a gene. The DNA for the CDR3 is TGTGCCAGCAGCTTACTGAGACTAGCGGCCTACAATGAGCAGTTCTTC. Amino acid sequence: CASSLLRLAAYNEQFF. Full variable domain (rest looked up from reference TRBV7-9 and TRBJ2-1): DTGVSQNPRHKITKRGQNVTFRCDPISEHNRLYWYRQTLGQGPEFLTYFQNEAQLEKSRLLSDRFSAERPKGSFSTLEIQRTEQGDSAMYLCASSLLRLAAYNEQFFGPGTRLTVL.

At least ten counts were recorded for this clonotype. The chain recombines TRBV7-9 with TRBJ2-7; 9 bases align to TRBD1. The CDR3 totals 13 residues. The J segment lost 5 bases and the V segment lost 8 bases, leaving 7 bases of the junction unmatched. Looked up from germline, CDR1 is SEHNR and CDR2 is FQNEAQ (reference sequence). DNA of the CDR3: TGTGCCAGCGGACGGACAGGGGAGCACGAGCAGTACTTC. It codes for CASGRTGEHEQYF. The full variable domain, rest sourced from reference TRBV7-9 and TRBJ2-7, is DTGVSQNPRHKITKRGQNVTFRCDPISEHNRLYWYRQTLGQGPEFLTYFQNEAQLEKSRLLSDRFSAERPKGSFSTLEIQRTEQGDSAMYLCASGRTGEHEQYFGPGTRLTVT.

This clonotype appeared many times. DNA of the CDR3: TGTGCCAGCTCACCACCAGCCGTGCACCGAGAGACCCAGTACTTC. Translating gives CASSPPAVHRETQYF. The chain couples TRBV18 to TRBJ2-5; D gene ambiguous. The ends were cut back, 0 bases at V and 4 bases at J, with 12 bases in the middle. In germline, CDR1 is KGHSH, CDR2 LQKENI. The CDR3 runs 15 residues.

In its sample, this clonotype was seen once. This chain uses TRBV25-1 with TRBJ1-1, with a possible D match to TRBD1 (6 bases). The CDR3 extends over 13 amino acids. V shed 1 base and J shed 3 bases, with 6 bases lying between them. Looked up from germline, CDR1 is MGHDK and CDR2 is SYGVNS. In DNA form, the CDR3 reads TGTGCCAGCAGTGAATGGACAGACACTGAAGCTTTCTTT. It is translated as CASSEWTDTEAFF.

This clonotype was observed many times. This chain's CDR3 is CSASRGQGNSPLHF. The CDR3 DNA follows: TGCAGTGCTAGCCGGGGACAGGGCAATTCACCCCTCCACTTT. The rearrangement links TRBV20-1 to TRBJ1-6; 9 bases match TRBD1. CDR3 size: 14 residues. In germline, CDR1 is DFQATT, CDR2 SNEGSKA (reference sequence). V shed 3 bases, J shed 7 bases, and the junction held 4 bases outside the gene matches.

This clonotype was seen only a few times. The V and J genes are TRBV28 and TRBJ2-5; 12 bases are shared with TRBD2. Germline values: CDR1 MDHEN, CDR2 SYDVKM. This CDR3 region has 16 residues. V dropped 6 bases and J dropped 9; count of bases not matched to a gene: 14. For the CDR3, the DNA is TGTGCCAGCAGCCCTCTAGCGGGAGGGCTTCAAAGCGCCCAGTACTTC. It yields the protein CASSPLAGGLQSAQYF.

This clonotype has only a few counts. This chain joins TRBV6-1 and TRBJ2-1; D is perhaps TRBD1 or TRBD2 (6 bases each). Per germline, CDR1 MNHNS and CDR2 SASEGT. The ends were cut back, 8 bases at V and 5 bases at J, with 10 bases in the middle. CDR3 length equals 12 residues. CDR3 loop: CASGGGNNEQFF. The CDR3 DNA reads as TGTGCCAGCGGGGGCGGGAACAATGAGCAGTTCTTC.

Ten or more counts support this clonotype. The chain recombines TRBV11-3 with TRBJ2-5, with 7 nucleotides matching TRBD1. The trim removed 3 bases at V and 9 bases at J, leaving 4 bases unmatched. There are 12 residues in the CDR3. Germline loops: CDR1 SGHNT, CDR2 YENEEA. This chain's CDR3 is CASSFRQGPQYF. DNA of the CDR3: TGTGCCAGCAGCTTTCGACAGGGACCCCAGTACTTC.

This clonotype was observed a few times. The chain links TRBV20-1 to TRBJ2-7, with D tentatively TRBD2 (6 bases). CDR1 DFQATT and CDR2 SNEGSKA come from the germline V gene (reference sequence). This CDR3 region has 14 residues. V dropped 4 bases and J dropped 0 bases, with 13 bases sitting between them. The CDR3 DNA reads as TGCAGTGCTACCCCTCTAGCGAACTCCTACGAGCAGTACTTC. It is translated as CSATPLANSYEQYF.

In regard to this clonotype: Since a much larger clone is just one base distant, this may be a read error. The chain uses TRBV2 and TRBJ2-7, with D perhaps assigned TRBD1 or TRBD2 (5 bases each). The CDR3 covers 16 residues. The ends were cut back, 2 bases at V and 0 bases at J, with 14 bases in the middle. Germline V gene data show CDR1 as SNHLY and CDR2 as FYNNEI. DNA of the CDR3: TGTGCCAGCAGTGAAAGGGCAGGGAGTAGCTCCTACGAGCAGTACTTC. Its translation: CASSERAGSSSYEQYF.

The table lists this clonotype with many counts. The chain recombines TRBV7-9 with TRBJ2-3, with D possibly being TRBD1 (5 bases). CDR1 is SEHNR, CDR2 FQNEAQ, per germline (reference sequence). There are 15 residues in the CDR3. The ends were cut back, 3 bases at V and 0 bases at J, with 10 bases in the middle. DNA for the CDR3: TGTGCCAGCAGCTTGTGGGGCGGCAGCACAGATACGCAGTATTTT. This gives the protein CASSLWGGSTDTQYF.

Notes on this clonotype: At one of its ends the junction is not consistent with the germline gene, which may arise from a read error. V usage is TRBV6-1 and J usage is TRBJ2-1; D remains ambiguous. The CDR3 runs 15 residues. The V gene's germline CDR1 is MNHNS and CDR2 SASEGT. The CDR3 loop is CASRSRGGPYNEQFF. CDR3 nucleotides: TGCGCCAGCAGGTCGCGCGGCGGCCCATACAATGAGCAGTTCTTC.

This clonotype was recorded a few times. The chain carries TRBV30 and TRBJ2-7, with 11 bases that match TRBD2. Germline lookup yields CDR1 GTSNPN and CDR2 SVGIG (reference sequence). Trimming cost V 2 bases and J 6 bases; bases outside gene matches: 6. The CDR3 covers 14 residues. The DNA for the CDR3 is TGTGCCTGGAGTATGAGACTAGCGGGACGCGAGCAGTACTTC. This encodes CAWSMRLAGREQYF.

This chain connects TRBV24-1 to TRBJ2-3; 12 bases match TRBD1. V shed 6 bases, J shed 7 bases, and the junction held 13 bases outside the gene matches. Germline CDR1 and CDR2: KGHDR and SFDVKD. This CDR3 region has 17 residues. The CDR3 DNA follows: TGTGCCACCAGTCCCGCTCCGGGACAGGGGGCTCCGAATACGCAGTATTTT. As protein: CATSPAPGQGAPNTQYF.

The V and J genes are TRBV19 and TRBJ1-6, with D possibly matching TRBD1 (5 bases). V lost 6 bases and J lost 6, with 15 bases in between. Germline V gene data show CDR1 as LNHDA and CDR2 as SQIVND (reference sequence). The CDR3 has 15 residues. The CDR3: CASRHSGTVNSPLHF. DNA of the CDR3: TGTGCCAGTAGGCACTCCGGGACGGTTAATTCACCCCTCCACTTT.

This clonotype was seen only a few times. V usage is TRBV14 and J usage is TRBJ1-2; D is unresolved. Between the trimmed V and J ends, which lost 0 bases and 9 bases, there was a span of 8 bases. Looked up from germline, CDR1 is SGHDN and CDR2 is FVKESK. The CDR3 runs to 12 residues. CDR3 nucleotide sequence: TGTGCCAGCAGCCAAGAATGGGGATGCTACACCTTC. Protein product: CASSQEWGCYTF.

This clonotype has a count of ten or more. The chain combines TRBV20-1 with TRBJ1-1; D possibly corresponds to TRBD1 (6 bases). CDR3 length: 14 residues. Germline V gene data show CDR1 as DFQATT and CDR2 as SNEGSKA (reference sequence). The V and J ends lost 3 bases and 1 base respectively, with 12 bases between them. The CDR3 region has the DNA TGCAGTGCTAGTATAGTCAGGGGGAACACTGAAGCTTTCTTT. Its protein is CSASIVRGNTEAFF.

A word on this clonotype: Compared with germline, one end of the junction differs, possibly owing to a read error. The rearrangement links TRBV20-1 to TRBJ2-7; 7 bases line up with TRBD2. The CDR3 length is 11 residues. Germline V gene data show CDR1 as DFQATT and CDR2 as SNEGSKA (reference sequence). Here the CDR3 DNA reads TGCAGTGCTAGAGATGGGGGGGAGCGGTACTTC. It translates to CSARDGGERYF.